This TCR beta chain is drawn from a study of OX40 agonist ivuxolimab in advanced cancers. General notes on the study: Ivuxolimab was an agonistic, fully human IgG2 monoclonal antibody directed against OX40 (CD134), a costimulatory receptor. Intravenous ivuxolimab was administered to patients every 2 weeks at six dose levels: 0.01, 0.1, 0.3, 1.5, 3 and 10 mg/kg. The point of sequencing TCRbeta in the periphery was to test whether ivuxolimab changed TCR sequence diversity and drove clonal T-cell expansion. A male proportion of approximately 83% and a mean age of roughly 55 years, ranging from 23 to 79, were recorded for the dose-escalation cohort. Of the roughly 50 dose-escalation patients, hepatocellular carcinoma was present in approximately 20, melanoma in around 15, renal cell carcinoma in 9 and head and neck cancer in 9. Partial responses occurred in three dose-escalation patients: two with cutaneous melanoma and one with hepatocellular carcinoma. Prior anti-PD-1, anti-PD-L1 or anti-CTLA-4 therapy was permitted, and checkpoint inhibitors had been received by under 50% of dose-escalation patients. The paper covers the monotherapy dose-escalation part of the phase I ivuxolimab trial, which included N ≈ 50 patients. Beyond this particular receptor, the publication reports: In the 0.1-3.0 mg/kg groups, partial responders were among the patients with the lowest normalized peripheral clonal expansion, particularly in CD8+ T cells. After ivuxolimab, expanded clones were on average more numerous among CD8+ T cells than among CD4+ T cells. Low levels of normalized T-cell clonal expansion were also seen in some patients who did not respond. The antigen specificity of the peripheral T cells that underwent clonal expansion was not determined. At doses of 0.1 to 3.0 mg/kg, clonal expansion of both CD4+ and CD8+ blood T cells was observed from baseline to week 6.

Genomic DNA was isolated from the sorted cells so that the TCRbeta CDR3 region could be sequenced. TCRbeta CDR3 regions were sequenced using the immunoSEQ Assay. What TCRdb holds here is the immuneACCESS table cut down to in-frame rearrangements. Part of the clones is not present; checked against another copy, under half of the missing clones reflect an unresolved V gene, and the others are unexplained. The sample table shows around 76,000 clones, and 87% are seen once. Around 0.56% of the sample comes from the top ten. V loses 2 bases of germline sequence and J loses 3 bases, and the interval between the two ends is 14 bases. Measured from the cysteine to the phenylalanine, the CDR3 is 15 residues long. Just CDR3 DNA is preserved here, 45 bases in frame from base 1. Taken from the germline V gene (reference sequence), the CDR1 and CDR2 loops are SGHNT and YYREEE. Patients with autoimmune disease history or receiving systemic immunosuppression were excluded from the trial. Peripheral blood for TCR sequencing was collected from all dose cohorts at baseline, on cycle 4 day 1, and on cycle 7 day 1. Samples came from an open-label, multicenter, first-in-human phase I dose-escalation trial of ivuxolimab. Adults with locally advanced or metastatic melanoma, renal cell, hepatocellular, or head and neck squamous cell carcinoma were enrolled in the trial. Before TCR sequencing, CD4+ and CD8+ T cells were separately sorted from peripheral blood.

Turning to this clone: This receptor's antigen is unknown. No base quality information exists; no much larger clone differs at one position.

The chain is encoded by TRBV5-4 joined to TRBJ1-2; a weak D assignment points to TRBD1 (6 bases agree). This receptor was taken from an adult with an advanced solid tumor such as melanoma, head and neck, liver or kidney cancer. The sequences come from CD4+ or CD8+ T cells sorted from blood, collected in a trial of the OX40 agonist ivuxolimab. The DNA reads as follows: TGTGCCAGCAGCTTACAGGGAATGCAGGACTATGGCTACACCTTC. Its translation is CASSLQGMQDYGYTF. Outside the CDR3, residues come from the reference TRBV5-4 and TRBJ1-2 proteins, so the full variable domain is: ETGVTQSPTHLIKTRGQQVTLRCSSQSGHNTVSWYQQALGQGPQFIFQYYREEENGRGNFPPRFSGLQFPNYSSELNVNALELDDSALYLCASSLQGMQDYGYTFGSGTRLTVV.